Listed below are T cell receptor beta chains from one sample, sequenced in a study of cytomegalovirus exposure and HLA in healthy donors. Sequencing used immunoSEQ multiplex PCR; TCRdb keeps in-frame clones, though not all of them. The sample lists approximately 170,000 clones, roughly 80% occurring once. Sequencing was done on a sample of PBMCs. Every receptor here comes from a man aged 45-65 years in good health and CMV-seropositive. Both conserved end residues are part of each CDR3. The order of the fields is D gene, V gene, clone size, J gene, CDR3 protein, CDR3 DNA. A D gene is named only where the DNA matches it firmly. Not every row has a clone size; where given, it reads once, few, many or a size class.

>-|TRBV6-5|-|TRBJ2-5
CASSYSDFQETQYF
TGTGCCAGCAGTTACTCGGACTTCCAAGAGACCCAGTACTTC
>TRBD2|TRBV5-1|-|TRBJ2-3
CASSLSAGVGTDTQYF
TGCGCCAGCAGCTTGTCAGCGGGAGTCGGCACAGATACGCAGTATTTT
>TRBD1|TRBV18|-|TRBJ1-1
CASSPATGGNTEAFF
TGTGCCAGCTCACCGGCTACAGGGGGTAACACTGAAGCTTTCTTT
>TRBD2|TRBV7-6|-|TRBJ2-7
CASSLLTGTSGRVAHEQYF
TGTGCCAGCAGCTTACTAACCGGGACTAGCGGGAGGGTAGCCCACGAGCAGTACTTC
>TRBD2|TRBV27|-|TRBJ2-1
CASRLAGNSYNEQFF
TGTGCCAGCAGACTAGCGGGAAACTCCTACAATGAGCAGTTCTTC
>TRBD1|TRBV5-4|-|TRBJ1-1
CASSFTGEEAFF
TGTGCCAGCAGCTTCACAGGGGAAGAAGCTTTCTTT
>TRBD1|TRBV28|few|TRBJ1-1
CASSPRTGVNTEAFF
TGTGCCAGCAGTCCAAGGACAGGGGTTAACACTGAAGCTTTCTTT
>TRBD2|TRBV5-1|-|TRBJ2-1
CASSSPGTSGRNEQFF
TGCGCCAGCAGCTCACCCGGGACTAGCGGCCGGAATGAGCAGTTCTTC
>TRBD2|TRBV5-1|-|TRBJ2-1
CASSLTSGSYNEQFF
TGCGCCAGCAGCTTGACTAGCGGCTCCTACAATGAGCAGTTCTTC
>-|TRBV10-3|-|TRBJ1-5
CAISDSEGKSNQPQHF
TGTGCCATCAGTGACTCGGAGGGTAAGAGCAATCAGCCCCAGCATTTT
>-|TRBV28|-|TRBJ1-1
CASWDTMNTEAFF
TGTGCCAGCTGGGACACCATGAACACTGAAGCTTTCTTT
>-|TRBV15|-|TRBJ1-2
CATSRDGGENIYGYTF
TGTGCCACCAGCAGAGATGGGGGGGAGAACATCTATGGCTACACCTTC
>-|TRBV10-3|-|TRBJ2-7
CAISELETYEQYF
TGTGCCATCAGTGAGTTAGAGACCTACGAGCAGTACTTC
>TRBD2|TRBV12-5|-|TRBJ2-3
CASGFGISGSHTQYF
TGTGCTAGTGGTTTCGGTATCAGCGGGAGCCATACGCAGTATTTT
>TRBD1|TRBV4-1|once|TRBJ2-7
CASSQDPQIGTGTMRYF
TGCGCCAGCAGCCAAGATCCCCAGATCGGGACAGGGACCATGAGGTACTTC
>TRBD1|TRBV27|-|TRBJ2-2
CASSSTPGGNTGELFF
TGTGCCAGCAGTTCGACTCCAGGGGGTAACACCGGGGAGCTGTTTTTT
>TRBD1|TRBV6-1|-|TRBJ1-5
CASRSLTGGNQPQHF
TGTGCCAGCAGATCGCTGACAGGGGGCAATCAGCCCCAGCATTTT
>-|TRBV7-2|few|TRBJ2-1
CASSLGAGSQQFF
TGTGCCAGCAGCTTAGGGGCAGGTTCTCAGCAGTTCTTC
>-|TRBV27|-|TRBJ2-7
CASSLNPAYEQYF
TGTGCCAGCAGTTTAAATCCAGCCTACGAGCAGTACTTC
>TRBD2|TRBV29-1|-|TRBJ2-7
CSVSTGLGYYEQYF
TGCAGCGTATCAACCGGACTAGGATACTACGAGCAGTACTTC
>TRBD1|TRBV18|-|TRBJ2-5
CASSPQGAKETQYF
TGTGCCAGCTCACCCCAGGGGGCCAAAGAGACCCAGTACTTC
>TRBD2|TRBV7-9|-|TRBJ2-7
CASSITSGRLNEQYF
TGTGCCAGCAGCATAACTAGCGGGAGACTCAACGAGCAGTACTTC
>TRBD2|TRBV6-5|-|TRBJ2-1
CASRKQRGDYNEQFF
TGTGCCAGCAGGAAACAGCGGGGGGACTACAATGAGCAGTTCTTC
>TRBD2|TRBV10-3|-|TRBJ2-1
CAISRTSGGGGYNEQFF
TGTGCCATCAGTCGGACTAGCGGGGGGGGTGGATACAATGAGCAGTTCTTC
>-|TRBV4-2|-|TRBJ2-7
CASSQADSSYEQYF
TGTGCCAGCAGCCAAGCGGACAGCTCCTACGAGCAGTACTTC
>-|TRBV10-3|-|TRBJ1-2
CAIRNPSGYNYGYTF
TGTGCCATCAGGAACCCCTCAGGGTATAACTATGGCTACACCTTC
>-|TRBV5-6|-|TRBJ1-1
CASSFGQAPGSAFF
TGTGCCAGCAGCTTCGGACAAGCACCCGGATCGGCTTTCTTT
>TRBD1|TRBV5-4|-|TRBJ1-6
CASSGEAGGVSPLHF
TGTGCCAGCAGCGGGGAGGCAGGGGGCGTTTCACCCCTCCACTTT
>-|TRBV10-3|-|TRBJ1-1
CAISDKSMNTEAFF
TGTGCCATCAGTGATAAGTCTATGAACACTGAAGCTTTCTTT
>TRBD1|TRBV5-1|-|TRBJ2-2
CASSLGQGLTGELFF
TGCGCCAGCAGCCTGGGACAGGGTTTAACCGGGGAGCTGTTTTTT
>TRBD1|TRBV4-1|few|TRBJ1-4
CASSLGQGGEKLFF
TGCGCCAGCAGCTTAGGACAGGGAGGGGAAAAACTGTTTTTT
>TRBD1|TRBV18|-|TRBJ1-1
CASSPRDRKNTEAFF
TGTGCCAGCTCACCGCGGGACAGAAAGAACACTGAAGCTTTCTTT
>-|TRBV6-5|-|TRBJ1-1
CASSWQVNTEAFF
TGTGCCAGCAGTTGGCAGGTGAACACTGAAGCTTTCTTT
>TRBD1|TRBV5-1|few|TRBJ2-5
CASSFTGGQETQYF
TGCGCCAGCAGCTTCACAGGGGGCCAAGAGACCCAGTACTTC
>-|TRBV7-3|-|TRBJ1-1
CASSLDRNTEAFF
TGTGCCAGCAGTCTAGACAGAAACACTGAAGCTTTCTTT
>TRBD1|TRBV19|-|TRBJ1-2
CASIGGQGYGYTF
TGTGCCAGTATCGGGGGACAGGGCTATGGCTACACCTTC
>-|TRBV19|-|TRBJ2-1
CASTKGVNEQFF
TGTGCCAGTACCAAAGGGGTAAATGAGCAGTTCTTC
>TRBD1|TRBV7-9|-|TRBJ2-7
CASSVYGQGGGEQYF
TGTGCCAGCAGCGTTTATGGACAGGGGGGTGGCGAGCAGTACTTC
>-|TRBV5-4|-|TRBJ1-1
CASSLFPGSEAFF
TGTGCCAGCAGCTTGTTCCCGGGATCTGAAGCTTTCTTT
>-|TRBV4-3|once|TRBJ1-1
CASSQDGETEAFF
TGCGCCAGCAGCCAAGATGGGGAGACTGAAGCTTTCTTT
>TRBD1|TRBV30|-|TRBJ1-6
CAWEDRVNSPLHF
TGTGCCTGGGAGGACAGGGTTAATTCACCCCTCCACTTT
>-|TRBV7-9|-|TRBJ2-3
CASSYSDTQYF
TGTGCCAGCAGCTATAGCGATACGCAGTATTTT
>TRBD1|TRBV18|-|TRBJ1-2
CASSSTGNSGGYTF
TGTGCCAGCTCATCGACAGGGAATTCGGGCGGCTACACCTTC
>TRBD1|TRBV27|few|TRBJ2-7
CASSYGTGTNEQYF
TGTGCCAGCAGTTACGGGACAGGGACCAACGAGCAGTACTTC
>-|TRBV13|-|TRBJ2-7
CASSLGRVYEQYF
TGTGCCAGCAGTTTAGGGCGGGTCTACGAGCAGTACTTC
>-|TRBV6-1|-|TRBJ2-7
CASSEALREQYF
TGTGCCAGCAGTGAAGCTTTGCGGGAGCAGTACTTC
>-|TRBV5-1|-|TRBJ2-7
CASSSPEGYEQYF
TGCGCCAGCAGCTCCCCGGAGGGATACGAGCAGTACTTC
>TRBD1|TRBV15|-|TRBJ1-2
CATSREGQGDGYTF
TGTGCCACCAGCAGAGAGGGACAGGGTGATGGCTACACCTTC